The 22 T cell receptor beta chains listed next were all sequenced from one sample in a study. A single record per CDR3 protein comes from TCRdb applying MiXCR to the 5' RACE reads. The table includes roughly 54,000 distinct CDR3 sequences, more than 15% detected once. Sequenced input: naive CD4+ T cells sorted from blood. Noted subset: naive CD4+ T cells, CD4+CD45RA+CD25-. The receptors come from a female donor with breast cancer.

V usage is TRBV18 and J usage is TRBJ2-1, with D possibly TRBD2 on 7 matching bases. Trimming removed 3 bases from V and 6 bases from J, with 12 bases in between. This CDR3 is built from 14 residues. Germline V gives CDR1 KGHSH, CDR2 LQKENI. CDR3 DNA: TGTGCCAGCTCACCCGGCGGGGGCGGCAATGAGCAGTTCTTC. Amino acid sequence: CASSPGGGGNEQFF.

The chain couples TRBV20-1 to TRBJ2-4, with 9 nucleotides matching TRBD1. CDR3 length equals 14 residues. CDR1 is DFQATT, CDR2 SNEGSKA, per germline (reference sequence). J lost 3 bases, V lost 5 bases, and 5 bases had no gene match. CDR3 amino acids: CSAATGGGKNIQYF. Here the CDR3 DNA reads TGCAGTGCTGCGACAGGGGGTGGCAAAAACATTCAGTACTTC.

This clonotype was seen ten or more times. The chain is built from TRBV5-1 and TRBJ1-1; a weak D match, TRBD1 (6 bases). CDR3 length equals 14 residues. The V end lost 2 bases, the J end lost 1 base, and 9 bases lay between the germline ends. The germline V gene encodes CDR1 SGHRS and CDR2 YFSETQ. The CDR3 protein is CASSFLQGNTEAFF. The DNA of the CDR3 is TGCGCCAGCAGCTTCCTACAGGGGAACACTGAAGCTTTCTTT.

About this clonotype itself: The junction departs from germline at one end; a sequencing error may be responsible. The gene calls are TRBV7-9 and TRBJ2-7; D remains ambiguous. The CDR3 is 13 amino acids. Germline-derived CDR1 and CDR2 are SEHNR and FQNEAQ (reference sequence). The CDR3 region has the DNA TGTGCCAGCAGCTCATCGAAATCCTGGGCGGAAGACTTC. Its translation: CASSSSKSWAEDF.

As regards this clonotype: An end of the junction differs from the germline gene, which may be a read error. The chain links TRBV5-3 to TRBJ1-1, with 8 bases aligning to TRBD1. TRBV5-3 is known as an ORF, though its function is uncertain. The CDR3 covers 14 residues. This chain's CDR3 is CARSSGQENTAAFF. The CDR3 nucleotides read TGTGCCAGAAGCTCGGGACAGGAAAACACTGCAGCTTTCTTT.

The chain carries TRBV6-2 or TRBV6-3 and TRBJ2-3; no clear D. The CDR3 consists of 11 residues. CDR1 and CDR2 from the germline V gene are MNHEY and SVGEGT. V gave up 6 bases and J gave up 7 bases, with 8 bases separating them. The CDR3 nucleotides are TGTGCCAGCAGCGTTCTGTATACGCAGTATTTT. Protein: CASSVLYTQYF.

This clonotype showed up many times. The rearrangement uses TRBV24-1 and TRBJ1-1; TRBD1 aligns across 8 bases. The V gene end was trimmed by 9 bases and the J gene end by 3 bases; junction bases not matched to a gene: 2. CDR3 length equals 12 residues. CDR1 KGHDR and CDR2 SFDVKD come from the germline V gene. This chain's CDR3 is CATADRDTEAFF. Here the CDR3 DNA reads TGTGCCACCGCGGACAGGGACACTGAAGCTTTCTTT.

The V call is TRBV6-6, the J call TRBJ1-1, with a possible D match to TRBD1 (6 bases). The V gene's germline CDR1 is MNHNY and CDR2 SVGAGI (reference sequence). CDR3 length: 15 residues. V was clipped by 6 bases and J by 0 bases, with 14 bases between them. As DNA, the CDR3 is TGTGCCAGCAGCGACAGACAGGCCATGAACACTGAAGCTTTCTTT. Its protein is CASSDRQAMNTEAFF.

In the case of this clonotype: A much larger clone lies one base from this, so it may be a read error. This chain uses TRBV20-1 with TRBJ2-7; D ambiguous. V lost 3 bases to trimming and J lost 0 bases, with 12 bases between them. Germline lookup yields CDR1 DFQATT and CDR2 SNEGSKA (reference sequence). CDR3 length equals 14 residues. For the CDR3, the DNA is TGCAGTGCTAGCCCGGTCACCGACTCCTACGAGCAGTACTTC. Its protein is CSASPVTDSYEQYF.

This clonotype occurred a few times. The J gene is TRBJ2-3, the V gene TRBV5-1; D unresolved. This CDR3 has 13 residues. V lost 4 bases, J lost 1 base, and 7 bases lay in between. Germline V gene sequence: CDR1 SGHRS, CDR2 YFSETQ. CDR3 region: CASSPDGTDTQYF. The CDR3, as DNA: TGCGCCAGCAGCCCGGATGGCACAGATACGCAGTATTTT.

The genes are TRBV5-1 and TRBJ2-1; 8 bases match TRBD1. V was pared by 0 bases and J by 9 bases, with 8 bases of the junction left unmatched. The CDR3 contains 15 residues. Germline CDR1 and CDR2: SGHRS and YFSETQ. CDR3 region: CASSLGGQGAREQFF. Written as DNA, the CDR3 is TGCGCCAGCAGCTTGGGGGGTCAGGGGGCGCGTGAGCAGTTCTTC.

This chain connects TRBV2 to TRBJ2-7; possible D gene TRBD2, 5 bases. The germline V and J ends were trimmed by 8 bases and 4 bases, with 15 bases remaining between them. This CDR3 is built from 13 residues. Germline CDR1 and CDR2: SNHLY and FYNNEI. The CDR3 spells CASREPGIYEQYF. CDR3 nucleotides: TGTGCCAGCCGGGAACCCGGCATTTACGAGCAGTACTTC.

V is TRBV5-1 and J is TRBJ2-3; D gene ambiguous. The germline gives CDR1 SGHRS, CDR2 YFSETQ. Trimming stripped 3 bases from V and 2 bases from J, with 4 bases between. The CDR3 has 12 amino acids. CDR3: CASSYYTDTQYF. The CDR3 DNA follows: TGCGCCAGCAGCTACTACACAGATACGCAGTATTTT.

This clonotype was observed a few times. CDR3 DNA sequence: TGTGCCAGCAGCTCCCTATCGGGGCAAACCGGGGAGACCCAGTACTTC. It translates to CASSSLSGQTGETQYF. The chain couples TRBV7-6 to TRBJ2-5; TRBD1 or TRBD2 may be the D gene (5 bases each). The germline gives CDR1 SGHVS, CDR2 FNYEAQ. The CDR3 length is 16 residues. Trimming took 4 bases from V and 5 from J, leaving 20 bases between them.

There are a few counts of this clonotype. This chain uses TRBV7-3 with TRBJ2-1; a possible D gene is TRBD2 (6 bases). The CDR3 is 18 amino acids. Per the germline V gene, CDR1 is SGHTA and CDR2 is FQGTGA. V shed 5 bases and J shed 0 bases, with 20 bases lying between them. The CDR3 DNA sequence: TGTGCCAGCAGCCAATCCGGGGGTAGCGGAGGCTCCTACAATGAGCAGTTCTTC. Amino acid sequence: CASSQSGGSGGSYNEQFF.

This chain joins TRBV28 and TRBJ1-2; no clear D gene. V shed 6 bases and J shed 0 bases, with 11 bases lying between them. The CDR3 has 14 residues. From germline, CDR1 is MDHEN and CDR2 SYDVKM. The CDR3 DNA reads TGTGCCAGCAGGTCTGACGGTACTAACTATGGCTACACCTTC. This gives the protein CASRSDGTNYGYTF.

Ten or more counts support this clonotype. This rearrangement joins TRBV5-1 to TRBJ2-7; D is unclear. V was shortened by 4 bases and J by 3 bases, with 5 bases between the two germline ends. The CDR3 is 11 amino acids. CDR1 is SGHRS, CDR2 YFSETQ, per germline. The CDR3, as DNA: TGCGCCAGCAGCGGGGACTACGAGCAGTACTTC. It encodes CASSGDYEQYF.

With respect to this clonotype: Sequence at one end of the junction differs from germline and may be a read error. The chain carries TRBV12-3 or TRBV12-4 and TRBJ2-5, with D unclear. There are 12 residues in the CDR3. Here the CDR3 DNA reads TGTACCAGCAGTAGGGATGTAGAGACCCAGTACTTC. Encoded protein: CTSSRDVETQYF.

This clonotype has a count of ten or more. CDR3 sequence: CASSEIVGRDSPLHF. CDR3 DNA sequence: TGTGCCAGCAGTGAAATAGTAGGGAGGGATTCACCCCTCCACTTT. This sequence joins TRBV6-1 and TRBJ1-6; no clear D. CDR3 length: 15 residues. Germline assignment: CDR1 MNHNS and CDR2 SASEGT. The V gene lost 2 bases and the J gene lost 8 bases, with 13 bases spanning the gap.

A few counts support this clonotype. The chain combines TRBV29-1 with TRBJ1-4, with TRBD1 matching 7 bases. The ends lost 4 bases at V and 8 bases at J; junction bases unmatched: 7. Germline V gene sequence: CDR1 SQVTM, CDR2 ANQGSEA. The CDR3 has 13 residues. Here the CDR3 DNA reads TGCAGCGTTGGGGCAGGGGGAGGAGAAAAACTGTTTTTT. Protein product: CSVGAGGGEKLFF.

The chain carries TRBV20-1 and TRBJ1-1; D perhaps matches TRBD1 (5 bases). From germline, CDR1 is DFQATT and CDR2 SNEGSKA (reference sequence). Trimming removed 2 bases at V and 7 bases at J, with 11 bases between. CDR3 length: 12 residues. The chain's CDR3 is CSARPTGIEAFF. In DNA, the CDR3 is TGCAGTGCTAGACCCACAGGAATTGAAGCTTTCTTT.

This clonotype showed up just a few times. The CDR3 loop reads CASSGTTSGRRDTQYF. The DNA of the CDR3 is TGCGCCAGCAGCGGAACAACTAGCGGGAGGCGGGATACGCAGTATTTT. This chain joins TRBV5-1 and TRBJ2-3; 12 bases are shared with TRBD2. The V segment lost 4 bases and the J segment 6 bases; nucleotides outside the gene matches: 9. The CDR3 covers 16 residues. The V gene's germline CDR1 is SGHRS and CDR2 YFSETQ.